Shown below are 14 T cell receptor beta chains from a single sample sequenced in a study of cytomegalovirus exposure and HLA in healthy donors. Primers: 60 Vbeta forward and 13 Jbeta reverse. This table comes from immunoSEQ multiplex PCR, and its TCRdb copy is limited to in-frame clones, with some not included. The table has around 120,000 clones, roughly 80% seen once; the top ten hold 2.5% to 3.5%. Material: PBMCs. These receptors came from a woman between 35 and 50 years old in good health and CMV-seropositive.

This clone was seen only a few times. The chain joins TRBV18 to TRBJ1-2; 7 bases agree with TRBD1. J was trimmed by 2 bases and V by 3 bases; bases with no gene match: 3. This CDR3 comprises 14 residues. Germline V gene data show CDR1 as KGHSH and CDR2 as LQKENI. As DNA, the CDR3 is TGTGCCAGCTCACCCCGGGACAGCAACTATGGCTACACCTTC. It translates to CASSPRDSNYGYTF.

The chain recombines TRBV27 with TRBJ1-1, with 8 bases lining up with TRBD1. CDR1 is MNHEY, CDR2 SMNVEV, per germline (reference sequence). The J segment lost 5 bases and the V segment lost 7 bases, leaving 6 bases of the junction unmatched. This CDR3 spans 13 amino acids. CDR3 sequence (DNA): TGTGCCAGCATTTCAGGGGGCTATACTGAAGCTTTCTTT. Its translation is CASISGGYTEAFF.

V gene TRBV21-1 combines with J gene TRBJ2-1; the D call of TRBD2 is as the table states it, not checked on the DNA. TRBV21-1 is recorded as a pseudogene. The CDR3 covers 18 residues. DNA of the CDR3: TGTGCCAGCCTAAAAAAGGGAGACTACTCCAGCTCCTACAATGAGCAGTTCTTC. It yields the protein CASLKKGDYSSSYNEQFF.

In this sample, this clone turned up a few times. V usage is TRBV2 and J usage is TRBJ1-6, with 9 bases matching TRBD1. CDR1 and CDR2 from the germline V gene are SNHLY and FYNNEI. The CDR3 contains 15 residues. V gave up 6 bases and J gave up 7 bases; unmatched junction bases: 7. The CDR3 loop is CASSILGQGNSPLHF. The CDR3 DNA follows: TGTGCCAGCAGCATACTGGGACAGGGAAATTCACCCCTCCACTTT.

This chain joins TRBV10-3 and TRBJ2-7; TRBD2 agrees at 12 bases. Germline lookup yields CDR1 ENHRY and CDR2 SYGVKD. V dropped 10 bases and J dropped 3; count of bases not matched to a gene: 7. The CDR3 is 14 amino acids. The CDR3 protein is CASAPGLAGYEQYF. The CDR3, as DNA: TGTGCCAGCGCACCGGGACTAGCGGGCTACGAGCAGTACTTC.

The genes are TRBV4-2 and TRBJ1-1; no definite D call. The CDR3 is 13 amino acids. Trimming took off 2 bases at V and 0 bases at J, with 4 bases between the two ends. Germline values: CDR1 LGHNA, CDR2 YNFKEQ. CDR3 DNA sequence: TGTGCCAGCAGCCAATCGGTGAACACTGAAGCTTTCTTT. Its translation is CASSQSVNTEAFF.

V gene TRBV29-1 combines with J gene TRBJ2-7; 14 nucleotides agree with TRBD2. The germline V gene has CDR1 SQVTM and CDR2 ANQGSEA. V trimming: 3 bases; J trimming: 6 bases; junction bases outside the gene matches: 4. The CDR3 length is 14 residues. The CDR3 region is CSVEGLAGVREQYF. The DNA for the CDR3 is TGCAGCGTTGAGGGACTAGCGGGAGTTCGCGAGCAGTACTTC.

This chain connects TRBV30 to TRBJ1-2; tentatively, D is TRBD1 (5 bases). Germline CDR1 and CDR2: GTSNPN and SVGIG (reference sequence). The V gene lost 2 bases and the J gene lost 14 bases, with 27 bases spanning the gap. CDR3 length: 15 residues. The CDR3 sequence is CAWSLTPQVLAGGTF. In DNA, the CDR3 is TGTGCCTGGAGTCTAACCCCGCAGGTCCTAGCCGGGGGTACCTTC.

This sequence joins TRBV6-4 and TRBJ1-1; D is perhaps TRBD1 (6 bases). The CDR3 length is 14 residues. V lost 0 bases and J 2 bases, leaving 7 bases between the germline ends. Germline values: CDR1 MRHNA, CDR2 SNTAGT. The CDR3 bases are TGTGCCAGCAGTGACTCAGGGGGAAACACTGAAGCTTTCTTT. Protein sequence: CASSDSGGNTEAFF.

The chain has TRBV7-9 and TRBJ1-2; perhaps TRBD1 as D (5 bases). This CDR3 region has 16 residues. The germline V gene has CDR1 SEHNR and CDR2 FQNEAQ (reference sequence). Between the trimmed V and J ends, which lost 1 base and 0 bases, there was a span of 12 bases. CDR3 DNA sequence: TGTGCCAGCAGCTTAGAGGGCCGGGGGGCTAACTATGGCTACACCTTC. Amino acid sequence: CASSLEGRGANYGYTF.

The genes are TRBV4-3 and TRBJ1-1; D uncertain. V was clipped by 0 bases and J by 4 bases, with 12 bases between them. This CDR3 is built from 15 residues. Looked up from germline, CDR1 is LGHNA and CDR2 is YSLEER. CDR3 sequence reads: CASSQEIGVVTEAFF. Here the CDR3 DNA reads TGCGCCAGCAGCCAAGAGATCGGGGTGGTCACTGAAGCTTTCTTT.

This chain joins TRBV27 and TRBJ1-1; unclear D gene. Germline V CDR1 and CDR2: MNHEY, SMNVEV (reference sequence). CDR3 size: 14 residues. Trimming removed 2 bases at V and 4 bases at J, with 11 bases between. CDR3 in amino acids: CASSLVWGGTEAFF. CDR3 nucleotides: TGTGCCAGCAGTTTAGTGTGGGGAGGCACTGAAGCTTTCTTT.

CDR3 sequence (DNA): TGTGCCAGCAGCTCAGGGAACAATCAGCCCCAGCATTTT. Protein product: CASSSGNNQPQHF. The rearrangement links TRBV7-9 to TRBJ1-5; the D gene is possibly TRBD1 (5 bases). Germline values: CDR1 SEHNR, CDR2 FQNEAQ (reference sequence). V was cut by 4 bases and J by 3 bases, with 7 bases left in between. The CDR3 contains 13 residues.

The chain carries TRBV11-2 and TRBJ1-3, with a possible D match to TRBD1 (5 bases). CDR1 is SGHAT, CDR2 FQNNGV, per germline. This CDR3 has 14 residues. V was cut by 5 bases and J by 2 bases, with 10 bases left in between. The CDR3 loop is CASSPAGAGNTIYF. CDR3 bases: TGTGCCAGCAGCCCCGCGGGGGCTGGAAACACCATATATTTT.